The 9 T cell receptor beta chains below all came from one sample that was sequenced in a study of T cells in Graves' hyperthyroidism and ophthalmopathy. Researchers took RNA transcripts and amplified the TCR beta CDR3 regions from them. RT-PCR in the first round (using the HTBI primer set) targeted the TCR CDR3. TCRdb processed the multiplex PCR reads anew with MiXCR; each CDR3 protein has one entry. This table has some 370,000 distinct CDR3 sequences, 15% to 20% appearing once. The material sequenced was blood. The receptors stem from a woman aged 30 to 39 with Graves' hyperthyroidism that later progressed to Graves' ophthalmopathy.

In regard to this clonotype: Possible read error: a much larger clone is one base away. CDR3 sequence (DNA): TGTGCCAGCAGCTTAGGGGCAGCGGAGCAGTTCTTC. Protein sequence: CASSLGAAEQFF. The chain employs TRBV5-1 and TRBJ2-1; a possible D gene is TRBD1 (5 bases). The CDR3 is made up of 12 amino acids. The germline gives CDR1 SGHRS, CDR2 YFSETQ.

The V call is TRBV10-3, the J call TRBJ2-7; 10 bases align to TRBD2. This CDR3 has 15 amino acids. The V gene's germline CDR1 is ENHRY and CDR2 SYGVKD. V was pared by 5 bases and J by 5 bases, with 9 bases of the junction left unmatched. The CDR3, as DNA: TGTGCCATCAGTACACCGGGACTAGCGTTCGACGAGCAGTACTTC. This encodes CAISTPGLAFDEQYF.

The table lists this clonotype with many counts. V and J are TRBV6-5 and TRBJ1-1; D not resolved. V was cut by 2 bases and J by 2 bases, with 15 bases left in between. The CDR3 loop spans 16 amino acids. The germline gives CDR1 MNHEY, CDR2 SVGAGI. The CDR3 DNA reads TGTGCCAGCAGTTACAGCCGCAGGTTCCAAAACACTGAAGCTTTCTTT. The encoded protein is CASSYSRRFQNTEAFF.

This clonotype was seen at least ten times. The chain joins TRBV14 to TRBJ1-1; no definite D call. The CDR3 is 14 amino acids. The germline V gene has CDR1 SGHDN and CDR2 FVKESK. V lost 0 bases to trimming and J lost 0 bases, with 5 bases between them. CDR3 nucleotide sequence: TGTGCCAGCAGCCAAGATTTGGTGAACACTGAAGCTTTCTTT. This gives the protein CASSQDLVNTEAFF.

This chain joins TRBV9 and TRBJ2-2, with D unresolved. In germline, CDR1 is SGDLS, CDR2 YYNGEE. This CDR3 contains 14 residues. V was cut by 6 bases and J by 0 bases, with 9 bases left in between. The CDR3 sequence: CASNSPANTGELFF. The CDR3 DNA is TGTGCCAGCAACTCTCCCGCGAACACCGGGGAGCTGTTTTTT.

This clonotype turned up a few times. The chain employs TRBV11-2 and TRBJ1-2, with 7 positions matching TRBD1. There are 19 residues in the CDR3. J gave up 2 bases and V 5 bases, and 20 bases lay outside the gene matches. CDR1 SGHAT and CDR2 FQNNGV come from the germline V gene. In DNA, the CDR3 is TGTGCCAGCAGCCTACCCCGAGGGGGCGGGCCGCCCCGAAACTATGGCTACACCTTC. Its translation is CASSLPRGGGPPRNYGYTF.

This sequence joins TRBV11-2 and TRBJ2-7; 11 bases align to TRBD2. Germline CDR1 reads SGHAT; CDR2 reads FQNNGV. The CDR3 spans 16 residues. With 4 bases clipped from V and 3 bases from J, the junction kept 8 bases outside the gene matches. CDR3: CASSSYSGRADYEQYF. The CDR3 coding sequence is TGTGCCAGCAGCTCTTATAGCGGGAGGGCCGACTACGAGCAGTACTTC.

The rearrangement joins TRBV6-1 to TRBJ2-7; 9 nucleotides align to TRBD1. The germline CDR1 and CDR2 sequences are MNHNS and SASEGT. V lost 3 bases and J lost 5; bases outside the gene matches: 5. The CDR3 totals 14 residues. The chain's CDR3 is CASSDGTGLHEQYF. Written as DNA, the CDR3 is TGTGCCAGCAGTGACGGGACAGGGCTCCACGAGCAGTACTTC.

This clonotype was picked up many times. V is TRBV2 and J is TRBJ2-5; 13 bases are a match to TRBD2. Germline assignment: CDR1 SNHLY and CDR2 FYNNEI. This CDR3 comprises 16 residues. The V segment lost 6 bases and the J segment 2 bases; nucleotides outside the gene matches: 6. The CDR3 nucleotides read TGTGCCAGCAGGGAGACTAGCGGGGGGCAACAAGAGACCCAGTACTTC. This codes for CASRETSGGQQETQYF. Drawing the rest from reference TRBV2 and TRBJ2-5, the complete variable domain is EPEVTQTPSHQVTQMGQEVILRCVPISNHLYFYWYRQILGQKVEFLVSFYNNEISEKSEIFDDQFSVERPDGSNFTLKIRSTKLEDSAMYFCASRETSGGQQETQYFGPGTRLLVL.